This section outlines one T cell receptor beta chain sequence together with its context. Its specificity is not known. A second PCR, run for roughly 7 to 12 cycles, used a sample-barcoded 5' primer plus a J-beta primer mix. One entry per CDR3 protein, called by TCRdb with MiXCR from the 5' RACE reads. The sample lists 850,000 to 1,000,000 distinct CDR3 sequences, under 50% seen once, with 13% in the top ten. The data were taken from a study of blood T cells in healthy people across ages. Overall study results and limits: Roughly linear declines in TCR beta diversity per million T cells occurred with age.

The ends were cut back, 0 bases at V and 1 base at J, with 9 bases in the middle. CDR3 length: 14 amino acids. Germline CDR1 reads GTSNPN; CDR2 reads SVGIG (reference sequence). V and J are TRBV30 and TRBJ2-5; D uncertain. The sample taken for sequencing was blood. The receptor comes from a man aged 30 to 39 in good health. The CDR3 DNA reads TGTGCCTGGAGTGTCTCTCCCATCCAAGAGACCCAGTACTTC. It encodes CAWSVSPIQETQYF. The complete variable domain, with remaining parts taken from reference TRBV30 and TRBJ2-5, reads SQTIHQWPATLVQPVGSPLSLECTVEGTSNPNLYWYRQAAGRGLQLLFYSVGIGQISSEVPQNLSASRPQDRQFILSSKKLLLSDSGFYLCAWSVSPIQETQYFGPGTRLLVL.